These 7 T cell receptor beta chains originate from one sample sequenced in a study of blood T cells in healthy people across ages. Then a second PCR, running roughly 6 to 11 cycles, was carried out with a sample-barcoded 5' primer and a J-beta primer mix. TCRdb re-analysed the 5' RACE reads in MiXCR, keeping a single row per CDR3 protein. The sample yields some 760,000 distinct CDR3 sequences, roughly 25% seen once. The same data also went into a second study, on T cells of mothers and their children.

Sequenced: blood. The receptors shown here come from a boy between 10 and 17 years old in good health.

The chain uses TRBV29-1 and TRBJ2-7, with 8 bases aligning to TRBD2. Trimming cost V 4 bases and J 3 bases; bases outside gene matches: 11. The germline CDR1 and CDR2 sequences are SQVTM and ANQGSEA. CDR3 length: 15 residues. The CDR3 nucleotides read TGCAGCGTTGTTTGGGAAAGCGGGAGCGGCTACGAGCAGTACTTC. This encodes CSVVWESGSGYEQYF.

The sample holds a few counts of this clonotype. The chain employs TRBV3-1 and TRBJ2-7; D perhaps matches TRBD1 (5 bases). Germline CDR1 and CDR2: LGHDT and YNNKEL (reference sequence). The CDR3 covers 16 residues. V was trimmed by 1 base and J by 3 bases, leaving 16 bases between them. The DNA of the CDR3 is TGTGCCAGCAGCCAAGGAACGGCTAGGGGAAGCTACGAGCAGTACTTC. It translates to CASSQGTARGSYEQYF.

This clonotype was seen ten or more times. The chain is built from TRBV6-4 and TRBJ2-2, with TRBD2 matching 10 bases. CDR1 MRHNA and CDR2 SNTAGT come from the germline V gene. This CDR3 contains 15 residues. Trimming removed 2 bases from V and 6 bases from J; junction bases left unmatched: 3. CDR3 residues: CASSDEAGGSGELFF. CDR3 bases: TGTGCCAGCAGTGACGAAGCGGGGGGGTCCGGGGAGCTGTTTTTT.

This clonotype was counted between two and nine times. This chain joins TRBV20-1 and TRBJ2-1; the D is unclear. Germline V gene data show CDR1 as DFQATT and CDR2 as SNEGSKA (reference sequence). The germline V and J ends were trimmed by 6 bases and 0 bases, with 18 bases remaining between them. This CDR3 comprises 16 residues. CDR3 sequence: CSAKSSSSRSYNEQFF. For the CDR3, the DNA is TGCAGTGCGAAGAGTTCCTCCTCTCGCTCCTACAATGAGCAGTTCTTC.

The V call is TRBV29-1, the J call TRBJ2-7, with D unclear. The CDR3 is 13 residues long. Trimming removed 5 bases from V and 0 bases from J, with 11 bases in between. Per the germline V gene, CDR1 is SQVTM and CDR2 is ANQGSEA. DNA of the CDR3: TGCAGCGTTATGTTCCGGGTCTCCTACGAGCAGTACTTC. Residues: CSVMFRVSYEQYF.

The V and J genes are TRBV19 and TRBJ1-1; the D is unclear. Germline V CDR1 and CDR2: LNHDA, SQIVND (reference sequence). CDR3 length: 16 amino acids. Trimming took 3 bases from V and 3 from J, leaving 17 bases between them. For the CDR3, the DNA is TGTGCCAGTAGTATCCGCCCGGTGAGTACGGACACTGAAGCTTTCTTT. It translates to CASSIRPVSTDTEAFF.

This clonotype was seen only a few times. CDR3: CASSLARGSGQPQHF. CDR3 DNA sequence: TGTGCCAGCAGCTTGGCGAGGGGCTCTGGTCAGCCCCAGCATTTT. This chain connects TRBV5-8 to TRBJ1-5; D is possibly TRBD1 (5 bases). Germline-derived CDR1 and CDR2 are SGHTS and YDEGEE. With 0 bases removed from V and 6 bases from J, the gap between germline ends came to 13 bases. This CDR3 contains 15 residues.